This T cell receptor (beta chain) is drawn from a study of T-cell reconstitution after alpha-beta-depleted transplantation in children. For TCRbeta, the library was prepared with unique molecular identifiers. One entry per CDR3 protein, called by TCRdb with MiXCR from the PCR reads. The table records 230,000 or so distinct CDR3 sequences, 12% of them present only once. Germline CDR1 reads MDHEN; CDR2 reads SYDVKM. The CDR3 is 13 residues long. The V end lost 2 bases, the J end lost 4 bases, and 9 bases lay between the germline ends. Many counts were recorded for this clonotype. The sequence was collected from a human donor who donated a stem cell graft to a child with acute lymphoblastic leukemia. V usage is TRBV28 and J usage is TRBJ2-7, with D possibly being TRBD1 or TRBD2 (6 bases each). This material consisted of PBMCs from the stem cell graft donor, taken from the stem cell graft. CDR3 residues: CASSLGGRYEQYF. For the CDR3, the DNA is TGTGCCAGCAGTTTAGGGGGGCGTTACGAGCAGTACTTC.